This T cell receptor (beta chain) derives from a study of regulatory T cells in long-lasting Graves disease listed by TCRdb under 2021. Regarding the complete study: Newly diagnosed Graves' disease patients had taken antithyroid drugs for less than 3 months. Peripheral blood TCR sequencing and RNA sequencing compared persistent Graves' disease patients with newly diagnosed Graves' disease patients. The study was registered as a clinical trial and conducted in China. TCR sequencing covered 13 persistent and around 20 newly diagnosed Graves' disease patients, about 35 samples in total. Broad study findings and their caveats: Lower TCR Shannon entropy and fewer highly expanded clones were observed in persistent Graves' disease patients than in newly diagnosed patients, which suggested clonal expansion. Persistent disease showed preferential use of TRBV28, TRBJ1-2 and TRBJ2-5, whereas newly diagnosed disease favored TRBV20-1 and TRBJ2-1. Only peripheral blood was studied, because thyroid tissue, the primary lesion, was inaccessible. A larger number of public clonotypes was shared among persistent patients (around 3,000) than among newly diagnosed patients (around 970). The authors noted that the small sample size was a limitation that may lower accuracy. Only the TCR beta chain was sequenced and analyzed.

The time point label here, explained by the study, means: newly diagnosed GD, antithyroid drugs for less than 3 months. For both TCR sequencing and RNA sequencing, RNA was extracted from PBMCs using TRIzol. The diagnosis of Graves' disease was made according to American Thyroid Association guidelines. Patients were recruited from an endocrinology department in Xi'an, China. Each patient gave about 8.1 milliliters of peripheral blood, collected in an EDTA anticoagulant tube. Ficoll Paque Plus density gradient separation was used to isolate PBMCs, and no additional T cell sorting was done. An Agilent 2100 Bioanalyzer and agarose gel were used to check RNA quality, while a NanoDrop 2000 measured RNA concentration. The CDR3 goes from the cysteine to the phenylalanine over 15 residues. CDR3 DNA only is kept here, 45 bases in frame from base 1. From V the trimming removes 1 base and from J it removes 4 bases, while the gene matches leave 4 bases of the junction unaccounted for. CDR1 and CDR2 were assigned from the germline V gene as SNHLY and FYNNEI.

The receptor library was made with multiplex PCR. The sequencer listed for this sample is Illumina HiSeq 4000. To build TCR beta libraries, CDR3 regions were amplified by Arm-PCR using iRepertoire HTBI primers. Before sequencing, the PCR products underwent gel purification. The paper's data handling went like this. Across samples, 60 to 75 TRBV and over 11 TRBJ segments were identified and used for gene usage analysis of CDR3 amino acid clonotypes. COPE and FqMerger were used to merge filtered high-quality paired reads into contigs. Contigs were aligned with BLAST to IMGT TRBV, TRBD and TRBJ reference genes, and CDR3 was defined per IMGT. Highly expanded clones were defined as clonotypes with a frequency above 0.1%. Shannon entropy was used to measure repertoire diversity, and the Gini coefficient was used to measure V-J evenness. A clonotype was considered public if more than one individual shared it. TCRdb cleaned the public reads at Q25 with fastp, built clones with MiXCR and kept in-frame beta chains. Identical CDR3 protein sequences are pooled into one entry, listed with their most common genes and DNA. These V and J calls originate from TCRdb's pipeline instead of the authors' own analysis. Recorded for this sample are approximately 480,000 distinct CDR3 sequences; about 16% of them occurred a single time. The top ten constitute 12% of the sample.

As to this clonotype: Its antigen remains undetermined. Base qualities are not provided; no much larger clone lies one nucleotide away.

This sample also appeared in a second study, on T cells in Graves' hyperthyroidism and ophthalmopathy. As the second paper documents: Stable Graves' hyperthyroidism was defined as no progression to ophthalmopathy during 18 months of follow-up. Hyperthyroidism patients were newly diagnosed, had a disease duration of under 2 months, and were aged 18 to 65 years. Any patient with an uncontrolled infection, another autoimmune disease, pregnancy or lactation was excluded. Diagnoses were based on clinical symptoms, serum thyroxine and TRAb, thyroid ultrasound and orbital computed tomography. The first round of RT-PCR for the TCR CDR3 was performed with the HTBI primer set and the Qiagen OneStep RT-PCR kit. Blood samples also contained most of the expanded thyroid clonotypes (frequency above 0.001), which suggests that blood repertoires may reflect thyroid immune responses. A model built on a 13 V-J signature distinguished ophthalmopathy from stable hyperthyroidism, reaching 87.88% sensitivity and around 81% specificity in cross-validation and 80%/75% in testing. In validation, progression to ophthalmopathy was predicted by the model with approximately 67% sensitivity and approximately 78% specificity, a median of approximately 6.5 months before onset. To identify distinguishing TCR V-J signatures, a discovery cohort of 95 to 100 patients was used, comprising 40 to 45 with Graves' ophthalmopathy and around 57 with stable Graves' hyperthyroidism. Prospective prediction of ophthalmopathy was tested in an independent validation cohort consisting of 18 hyperthyroidism patients and around 16 patients who later progressed to ophthalmopathy. The roughly 100 discovery patients were divided at random into training and test sets in a 7:3 ratio. Thyroid tissue and blood T-cell repertoires from six or seven Graves' hyperthyroidism patients were also compared in the study. Once sampling was done, hyperthyroidism patients were given methimazole at a starting dose of 30 mg daily, whereas ophthalmopathy patients were given high-dose intravenous methylprednisolone. The libraries were constructed in a second round of multiplex PCR and then size-selected and purified. The libraries were sequenced on an Illumina HiSeq2000 using paired-end 100 bp reads. SOAPnuke was used to process the raw data, removing reads that contained adapters or uncalled bases, had a mean Phred below 15, or lacked an exact match to the constant primer or identifier. COPE v1.2.5 was used to merge the high-quality paired reads, and each unique nucleotide sequence was defined as a clonotype. MiTCR v1.1 was used to align clonotypes to the IMGT TRBV, TRBD and TRBJ reference segments. Only V-J combinations with frequency above 0.0001, covering about 99% of repertoires, were analysed. A TCS score was defined as the ratio between F50 (clonal expansion) and ExV (chaos), using BLOSUM62-based TCRdist between CDR3 peptides within each V-J. Welch's t-statistics and random forest reduced approximately 520 V-J features to 13, which were used in a naive Bayes classifier (R e1071). Sample size was not statistically predetermined, and investigators were not blinded to group allocation. According to the paper, TCR Vbeta CDR3 sequencing was carried out on about 140 peripheral blood samples, which came from 40 to 45 ophthalmopathy, 75 to 80 hyperthyroidism and roughly 17 progressor patients.

This material consisted of peripheral blood mononuclear cells (PBMCs), taken at new diagnosis, from a patient treated with antithyroid drugs. The sequence is built from TRBV2 and TRBJ1-5, and 7 junction bases match TRBD1. This TCR was recovered from a man aged 35 to 55 with Graves disease. Donor details come from another sample of the same person, matched by shared clones. CDR3 region: CASSEGGTVNQPQHF. The sequenced DNA is TGTGCCAGCAGTGAAGGGGGGACAGTAAATCAGCCCCAGCATTTT.